A selection of T cell receptor beta chains follows, all from one sample in a study of OX40 agonist ivuxolimab in advanced cancers. Sequencing was performed with immunoSEQ multiplex PCR; in TCRdb, only in-frame clones are kept and a portion is missing. The sample yields roughly 80,000 clones, 80% to 90% seen once. The input for sequencing was CD4+ or CD8+ T cells sorted from blood, taken in a trial of the OX40 agonist ivuxolimab. The source is an adult with an advanced solid tumor such as melanoma, head and neck, liver or kidney cancer. The CDR3 runs from the conserved cysteine through the conserved F or W. The D gene is left open where the match is weak. Expanded clones are given a class, and other clones once, few, many or no size at all.

abundance | j_gene | v_gene | d_gene | CDR3aa | CDR3nt
. | TRBJ1-1 | TRBV29-1 | . | CSVLSNEAFF | TGCAGCGTTTTGTCTAATGAGGCTTTCTTT
. | TRBJ1-5 | TRBV4-1 | . | CASSQDESSNQPQHF | TGCGCCAGCAGCCAAGATGAAAGCAGCAATCAGCCCCAGCATTTT
. | TRBJ2-7 | TRBV25-1 | . | CASNRGYEQYF | TGTGCCAGCAATCGAGGGTACGAGCAGTACTTC
once | TRBJ2-7 | TRBV28 | TRBD1 | CASREPGQGGYEQYF | TGTGCCAGCAGGGAGCCGGGACAGGGAGGATACGAGCAGTACTTC
. | TRBJ2-7 | TRBV10-2 | . | CASSQVGDEQYF | TGCGCCAGCAGTCAGGTTGGCGACGAGCAGTACTTC
. | TRBJ1-2 | TRBV27 | . | CASSLRENYGYTF | TGTGCCAGCAGTTTAAGGGAAAACTATGGCTACACCTTC
. | TRBJ1-5 | TRBV7-2 | TRBD1 | CASSSRPGGSGGNQPQHF | TGTGCCAGCAGCTCCCGGCCAGGGGGCTCTGGTGGCAATCAGCCCCAGCATTTT
once | TRBJ2-3 | TRBV4-3 | . | CASSQELGSDTQYF | TGCGCCAGCAGCCAAGAATTGGGCTCAGATACGCAGTATTTT
. | TRBJ2-2 | TRBV9 | TRBD1 | CASSIDTGGTGELFF | TGTGCCAGCAGCATAGATACAGGGGGCACCGGGGAGCTGTTTTTT
. | TRBJ1-2 | TRBV4-1 | . | CASSQGGERGNYGYTF | TGCGCCAGCAGCCAAGGAGGGGAGAGGGGAAATTATGGCTACACCTTC
. | TRBJ2-7 | TRBV21-1 | . | CASSKAGTAREQYF | TGTGCCAGCAGCAAAGCAGGGACAGCCAGGGAGCAGTACTTC
. | TRBJ2-7 | TRBV7-2 | TRBD1 | CASSTGGLGYEQYF | TGTGCCAGCAGCACAGGGGGCTTAGGGTACGAGCAGTACTTC
. | TRBJ2-7 | TRBV27 | TRBD2 | CASSSQRELPYEQYF | TGTGCCAGCAGTAGCCAGCGGGAGCTACCCTACGAGCAGTACTTC
. | TRBJ1-2 | TRBV5-8 | TRBD1 | CASSLDRGRNYGYTF | TGTGCCAGCAGCTTGGACAGGGGGAGAAACTATGGCTACACCTTC
. | TRBJ1-3 | TRBV7-3 | . | CASSLGDGNTIYF | TGTGCCAGCAGCTTAGGTGATGGAAACACCATATATTTT
. | TRBJ2-2 | TRBV7-3 | TRBD2 | CASRLQGLAGTGELFF | TGTGCCAGCAGGTTGCAGGGACTAGCGGGGACCGGGGAGCTGTTTTTT
. | TRBJ1-4 | TRBV27 | TRBD1 | CASSLWTGDSTNEKLFF | TGTGCCAGCAGTTTGTGGACAGGCGATTCAACTAATGAAAAACTGTTTTTT
. | TRBJ2-1 | TRBV5-1 | TRBD2 | CASSLGLAGDKFF | TGCGCCAGCAGCTTGGGACTAGCGGGAGATAAGTTCTTC
once | TRBJ2-7 | TRBV5-1 | . | CASSLRQSVGEQYF | TGCGCCAGCAGCTTGCGACAGTCGGTAGGAGAGCAGTACTTC
. | TRBJ1-1 | TRBV28 | TRBD1 | CASRMTHRGTEAFF | TGTGCCAGCAGAATGACCCACAGGGGCACTGAAGCTTTCTTT
once | TRBJ1-2 | TRBV18 | . | CASSPLQGSNYGYTF | TGTGCCAGCTCACCATTACAGGGCTCCAACTATGGCTACACCTTC
. | TRBJ1-5 | TRBV20-1 | . | CSASRNQPQHF | TGCAGTGCTAGTAGGAATCAGCCCCAGCATTTT
. | TRBJ1-1 | TRBV7-2 | . | CASSQQGALSTEAFF | TGTGCCAGCAGCCAACAAGGGGCGCTGTCCACTGAAGCTTTCTTT
. | TRBJ1-5 | TRBV18 | . | CASQGDGINQPQHF | TGTGCCAGCCAAGGGGACGGGATCAATCAGCCCCAGCATTTT
. | TRBJ2-3 | TRBV9 | . | CASSGNPGATDTQYF | TGTGCCAGCAGCGGGAACCCGGGAGCCACAGATACGCAGTATTTT
. | TRBJ2-7 | TRBV4-2 | . | CASSSGDRAYEQYF | TGTGCCAGCAGCTCGGGGGACAGAGCCTACGAGCAGTACTTC
once | TRBJ2-7 | TRBV28 | TRBD1 | CASSSRDRGALSLYEQYF | TGTGCCAGCAGTTCCCGGGACAGGGGAGCCTTATCGCTCTACGAGCAGTACTTC
. | TRBJ1-1 | TRBV7-8 | . | CASSLASGRGTEAFF | TGTGCCAGCAGCTTAGCTTCAGGGCGGGGCACTGAAGCTTTCTTT
. | TRBJ2-4 | TRBV7-2 | . | CASSLPNDSHQYF | TGTGCCAGCAGCTTACCTAATGACAGTCACCAGTACTTC
. | TRBJ1-5 | TRBV27 | . | CASSWAGRNQPQHF | TGTGCCAGCAGTTGGGCGGGACGCAATCAGCCCCAGCATTTT
. | TRBJ2-5 | TRBV28 | . | CASSLASRVTQYF | TGTGCCAGCAGTTTGGCCTCACGGGTGACCCAGTACTTC
once | TRBJ1-1 | TRBV7-7 | . | CASSLQVNTEAFF | TGTGCCAGCAGCCTCCAAGTGAACACTGAAGCTTTCTTT
. | TRBJ1-1 | TRBV5-8 | TRBD1 | CASRLRTGGTEAFF | TGTGCCAGCCGGCTTCGGACAGGGGGCACTGAAGCTTTCTTT
. | TRBJ2-5 | TRBV27 | TRBD2 | CASSFTPLAGGFQETQYF | TGTGCCAGCAGTTTCACACCTTTAGCGGGAGGATTTCAAGAGACCCAGTACTTC
few | TRBJ1-3 | TRBV19 | TRBD1 | CASRDRGPGNTIYF | TGTGCCAGTAGGGACAGGGGGCCTGGAAACACCATATATTTT
. | TRBJ1-3 | TRBV25-1 | . | CASSPQGYSGNTIYF | TGTGCCAGCAGTCCACAGGGCTACTCTGGAAACACCATATATTTT
. | TRBJ2-6 | TRBV18 | . | CASSPGSPGSSGANVLTF | TGTGCCAGCTCACCAGGATCGCCAGGCAGCTCTGGGGCCAACGTCCTGACTTTC
. | TRBJ2-3 | TRBV7-3 | TRBD2 | CASSTTSGSTDTQYF | TGTGCCAGCAGCACGACTAGCGGGAGCACAGATACGCAGTATTTT
. | TRBJ1-1 | TRBV28 | TRBD1 | CASPPYAGGAGNTEAFF | TGTGCCAGTCCGCCCTATGCAGGGGGCGCAGGAAACACTGAAGCTTTCTTT